This T cell receptor beta chain was found in a study of blood T cell repertoires in COVID-19. Those who participated ranged in age from about 18 to 89 years and resided in some 24 US areas. Two negative PCRs, clearance, or symptom resolution had been documented for recovered Cohort 3 donors. The germline gives CDR1 SGHNT, CDR2 YYREEE (reference sequence). The CDR3 is 14 amino acids. Losses at the gene ends were 7 bases for V and 6 bases for J; bases not matched to a gene: 8. Authors' processing steps: Amplifying reference gene primers gave estimates of nucleated cell counts. Repertoires were generated with immunoSEQ multiplex PCR, while TCRdb's copy carries only in-frame clones and drops some. The V and J calls and the clone size are those of that table, but D and trimming were determined from the DNA. This table holds hundreds of thousands of clones, 80% to 90% found once.

The clonotype originates from a man between 18 and 29 years old who had recovered from COVID-19. J is TRBJ2-2 and V is TRBV5-4, with 8 bases fitting TRBD2. Sequences were obtained from PBMCs or T cells enriched from blood (not recorded which). Here the CDR3 reads CASRGGMQPGELFF. The CDR3 DNA sequence: TGTGCCAGCCGGGGGGGGATGCAGCCCGGGGAGCTGTTTTTT.